This T cell receptor beta chain was sequenced in a study of CD8 T cells in ankylosing spondylitis. The CDR3 covers 14 residues. Germline CDR1 is DFQATT and CDR2 is SNEGSKA (reference sequence). With 4 bases clipped from V and 4 bases from J, the junction kept 7 bases outside the gene matches. Overall study results and limits: Roughly 8 highly homologous variants made up a TCR beta motif, and this motif appeared characteristic of ankylosing spondylitis blood.

This clonotype has a handful of counts. The antigen is undetermined. For TCR beta, libraries came from quantitative 5'-RACE with molecular barcodes. TCRdb ran MiXCR on the 5' RACE reads and lists one entry per CDR3 protein. The data hold about 420,000 distinct CDR3 sequences, with approximately 20% observed a single time. This clonotype was obtained from a male donor with ankylosing spondylitis. The sequenced material came from blood, either unsorted or a sorted T cell fraction (not recorded which). The genes are TRBV20-1 and TRBJ1-5; TRBD1 matches 7 bases. Written as DNA, the CDR3 is TGCAGTGCTACACCGACAGGGCCTAATCAGCCCCAGCATTTT. Its translation is CSATPTGPNQPQHF.